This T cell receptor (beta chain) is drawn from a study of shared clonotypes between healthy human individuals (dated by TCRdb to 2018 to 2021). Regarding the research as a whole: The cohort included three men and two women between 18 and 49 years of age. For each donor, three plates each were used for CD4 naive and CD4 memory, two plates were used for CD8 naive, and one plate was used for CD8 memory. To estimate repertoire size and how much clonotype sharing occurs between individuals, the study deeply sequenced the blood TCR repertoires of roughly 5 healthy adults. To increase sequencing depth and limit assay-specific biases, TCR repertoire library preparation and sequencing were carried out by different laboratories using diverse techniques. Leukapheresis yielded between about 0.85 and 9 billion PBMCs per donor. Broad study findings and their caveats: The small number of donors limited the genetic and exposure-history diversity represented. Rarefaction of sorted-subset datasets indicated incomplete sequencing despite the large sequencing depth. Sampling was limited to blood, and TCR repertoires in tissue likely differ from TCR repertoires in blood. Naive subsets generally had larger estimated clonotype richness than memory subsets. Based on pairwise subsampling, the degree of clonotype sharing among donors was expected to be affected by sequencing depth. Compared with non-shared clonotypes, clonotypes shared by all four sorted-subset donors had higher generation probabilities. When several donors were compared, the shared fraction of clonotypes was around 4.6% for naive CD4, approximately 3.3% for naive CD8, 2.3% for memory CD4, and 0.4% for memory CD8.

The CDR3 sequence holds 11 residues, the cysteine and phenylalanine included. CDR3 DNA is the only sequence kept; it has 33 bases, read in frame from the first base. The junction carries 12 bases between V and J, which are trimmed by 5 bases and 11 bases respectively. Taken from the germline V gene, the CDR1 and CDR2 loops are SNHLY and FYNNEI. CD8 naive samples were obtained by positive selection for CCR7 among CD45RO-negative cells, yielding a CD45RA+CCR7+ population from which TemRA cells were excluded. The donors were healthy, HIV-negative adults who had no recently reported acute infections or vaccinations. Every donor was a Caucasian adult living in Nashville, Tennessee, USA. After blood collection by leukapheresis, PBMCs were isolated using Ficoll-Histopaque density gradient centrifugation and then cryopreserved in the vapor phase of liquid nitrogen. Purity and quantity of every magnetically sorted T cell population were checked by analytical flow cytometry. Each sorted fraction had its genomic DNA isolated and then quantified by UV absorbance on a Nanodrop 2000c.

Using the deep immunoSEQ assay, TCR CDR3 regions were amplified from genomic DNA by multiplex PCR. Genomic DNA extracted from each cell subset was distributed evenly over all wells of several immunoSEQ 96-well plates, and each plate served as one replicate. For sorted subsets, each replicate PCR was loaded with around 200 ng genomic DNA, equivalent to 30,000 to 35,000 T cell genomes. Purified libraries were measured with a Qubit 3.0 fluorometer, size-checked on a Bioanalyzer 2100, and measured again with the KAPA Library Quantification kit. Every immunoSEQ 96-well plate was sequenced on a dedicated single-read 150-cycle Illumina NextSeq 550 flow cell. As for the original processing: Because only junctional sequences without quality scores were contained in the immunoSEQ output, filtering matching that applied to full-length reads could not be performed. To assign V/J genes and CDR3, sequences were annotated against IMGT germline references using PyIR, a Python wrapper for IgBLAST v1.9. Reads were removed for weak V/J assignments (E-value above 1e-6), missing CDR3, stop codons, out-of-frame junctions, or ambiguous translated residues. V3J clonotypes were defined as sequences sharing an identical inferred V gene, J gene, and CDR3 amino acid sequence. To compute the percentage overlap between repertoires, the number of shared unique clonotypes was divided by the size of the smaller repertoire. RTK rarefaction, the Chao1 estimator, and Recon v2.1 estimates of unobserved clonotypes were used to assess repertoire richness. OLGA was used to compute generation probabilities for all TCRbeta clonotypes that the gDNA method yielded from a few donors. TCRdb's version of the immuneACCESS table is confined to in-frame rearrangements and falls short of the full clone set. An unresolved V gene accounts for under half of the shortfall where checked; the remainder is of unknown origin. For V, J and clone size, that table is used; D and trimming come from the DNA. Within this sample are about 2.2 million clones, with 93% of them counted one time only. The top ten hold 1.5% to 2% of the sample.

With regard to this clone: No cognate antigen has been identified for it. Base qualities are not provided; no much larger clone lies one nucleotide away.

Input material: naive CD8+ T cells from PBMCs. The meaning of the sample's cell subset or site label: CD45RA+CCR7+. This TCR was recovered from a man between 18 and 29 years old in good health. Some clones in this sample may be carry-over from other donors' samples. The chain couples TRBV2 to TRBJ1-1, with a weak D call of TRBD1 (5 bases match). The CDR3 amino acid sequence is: CASSRDSRAFF. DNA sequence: TGTGCCAGCAGTCGTGACAGCCGGGCTTTCTTT.